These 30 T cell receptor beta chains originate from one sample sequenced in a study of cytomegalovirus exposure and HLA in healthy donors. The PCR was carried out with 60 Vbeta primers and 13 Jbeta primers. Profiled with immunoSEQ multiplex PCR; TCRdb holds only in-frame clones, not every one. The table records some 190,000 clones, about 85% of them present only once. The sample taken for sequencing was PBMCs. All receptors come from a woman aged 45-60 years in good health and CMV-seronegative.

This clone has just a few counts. This CDR3 reads CASSLSRRQGDGYTF. The CDR3 bases are TGTGCCAGCAGTTTATCCCGTCGGCAGGGGGATGGCTACACCTTC. The V call is TRBV27, the J call TRBJ1-2, with 7 positions matching TRBD1. The junction had 7 bases not matched to a gene; V was cut back by 0 bases and J by 6 bases. Germline V gene lookup returns CDR1 MNHEY and CDR2 SMNVEV (reference sequence). This CDR3 region has 15 residues.

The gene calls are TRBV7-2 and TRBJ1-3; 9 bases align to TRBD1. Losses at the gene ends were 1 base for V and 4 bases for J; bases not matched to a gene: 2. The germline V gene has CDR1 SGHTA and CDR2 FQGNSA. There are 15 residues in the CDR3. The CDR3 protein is CASSLGGTGGNTIYF. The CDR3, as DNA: TGTGCCAGCAGCTTAGGAGGGACAGGGGGAAACACCATATATTTT.

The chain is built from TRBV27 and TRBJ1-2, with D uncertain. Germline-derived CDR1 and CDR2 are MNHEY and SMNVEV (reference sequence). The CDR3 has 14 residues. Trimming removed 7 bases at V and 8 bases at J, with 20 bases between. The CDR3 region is CASTRNWASVGYTF. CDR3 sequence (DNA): TGTGCCAGCACGCGCAATTGGGCTTCGGTCGGCTACACCTTC.

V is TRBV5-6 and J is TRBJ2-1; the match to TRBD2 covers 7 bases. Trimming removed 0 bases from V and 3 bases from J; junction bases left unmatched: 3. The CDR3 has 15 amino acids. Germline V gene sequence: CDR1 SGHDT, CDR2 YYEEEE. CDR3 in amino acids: CASSLAPSGYNEQFF. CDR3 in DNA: TGTGCCAGCAGCTTGGCGCCTAGCGGCTACAATGAGCAGTTCTTC.

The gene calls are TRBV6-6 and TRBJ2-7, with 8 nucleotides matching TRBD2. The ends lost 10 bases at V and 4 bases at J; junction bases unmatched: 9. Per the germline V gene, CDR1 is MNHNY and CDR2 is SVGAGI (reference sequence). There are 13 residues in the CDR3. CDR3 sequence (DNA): TGTGCCACGGGGGGGGCGGGATTGTACGAGCAGTACTTC. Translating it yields CATGGAGLYEQYF.

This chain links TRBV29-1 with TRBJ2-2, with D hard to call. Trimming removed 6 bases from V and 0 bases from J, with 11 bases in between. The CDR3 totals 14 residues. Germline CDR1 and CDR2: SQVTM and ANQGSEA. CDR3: CSVLTGSNTGELFF. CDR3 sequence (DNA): TGCAGCGTCCTGACTGGCTCGAACACCGGGGAGCTGTTTTTT.

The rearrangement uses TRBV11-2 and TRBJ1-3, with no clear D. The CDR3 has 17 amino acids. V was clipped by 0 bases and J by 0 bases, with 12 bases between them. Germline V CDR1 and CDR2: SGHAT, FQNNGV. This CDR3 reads CASSLEALPHSGNTIYF. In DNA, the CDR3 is TGTGCCAGCAGCTTAGAGGCCTTACCCCACTCTGGAAACACCATATATTTT.

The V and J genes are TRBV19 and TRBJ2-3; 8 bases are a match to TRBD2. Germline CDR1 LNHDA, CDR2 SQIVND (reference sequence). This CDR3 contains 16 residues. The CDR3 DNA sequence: TGTGCTCCCTGTGGCGGGGGGCAGGGCAGCACAGATACGCAGTATTTT. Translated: CAPCGGGQGSTDTQYF.

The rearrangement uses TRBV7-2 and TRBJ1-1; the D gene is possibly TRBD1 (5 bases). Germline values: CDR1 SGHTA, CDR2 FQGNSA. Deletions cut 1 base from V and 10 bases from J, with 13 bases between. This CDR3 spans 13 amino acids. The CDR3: CASSLEWGMIAFF. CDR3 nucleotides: TGTGCCAGCAGCTTAGAATGGGGCATGATAGCTTTCTTT.

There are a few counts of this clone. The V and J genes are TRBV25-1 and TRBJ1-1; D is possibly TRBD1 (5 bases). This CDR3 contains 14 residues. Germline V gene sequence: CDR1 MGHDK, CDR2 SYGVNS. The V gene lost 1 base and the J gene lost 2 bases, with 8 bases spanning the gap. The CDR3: CASSEWQGNTEAFF. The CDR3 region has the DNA TGTGCCAGCAGTGAATGGCAGGGAAACACTGAAGCTTTCTTT. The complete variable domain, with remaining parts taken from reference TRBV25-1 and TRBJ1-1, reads EADIYQTPRYLVIGTGKKITLECSQTMGHDKMYWYQQDPGMELHLIHYSYGVNSTEKGDLSSESTVSRIRTEHFPLTLESARPSHTSQYLCASSEWQGNTEAFFGQGTRLTVV.

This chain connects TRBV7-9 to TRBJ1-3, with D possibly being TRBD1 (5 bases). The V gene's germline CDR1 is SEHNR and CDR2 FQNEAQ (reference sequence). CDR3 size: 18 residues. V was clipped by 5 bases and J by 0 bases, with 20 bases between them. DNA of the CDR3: TGTGCCAGCAGCCTGAAGGGGTGGGCCGCGATCTCTGGAAACACCATATATTTT. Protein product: CASSLKGWAAISGNTIYF. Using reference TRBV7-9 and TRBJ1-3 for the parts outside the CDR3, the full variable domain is DTGVSQNPRHKITKRGQNVTFRCDPISEHNRLYWYRQTLGQGPEFLTYFQNEAQLEKSRLLSDRFSAERPKGSFSTLEIQRTEQGDSAMYLCASSLKGWAAISGNTIYFGEGSWLTVV.

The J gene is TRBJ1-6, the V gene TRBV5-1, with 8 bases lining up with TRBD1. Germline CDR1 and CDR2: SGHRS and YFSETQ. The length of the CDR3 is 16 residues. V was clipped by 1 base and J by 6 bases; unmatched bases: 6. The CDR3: CASSLQGAKGNSPLHF. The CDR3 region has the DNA TGCGCCAGCAGCTTGCAGGGGGCGAAGGGTAATTCACCCCTCCACTTT. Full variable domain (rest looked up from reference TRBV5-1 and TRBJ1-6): KAGVTQTPRYLIKTRGQQVTLSCSPISGHRSVSWYQQTPGQGLQFLFEYFSETQRNKGNFPGRFSGRQFSNSRSEMNVSTLELGDSALYLCASSLQGAKGNSPLHFGNGTRLTVT.

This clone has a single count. In DNA form, the CDR3 reads TGTGCCAGCAGCAAACCCCGGGGACAGGGGGTTTTTTATTCGAGCTATGGCTACACCTTC. Translated, it gives CASSKPRGQGVFYSSYGYTF. The V call is TRBV21-1, the J call TRBJ1-2; TRBD1, the table's D call, was not compared with the DNA. TRBV21-1 is designated a pseudogene. The CDR3 is 20 amino acids.

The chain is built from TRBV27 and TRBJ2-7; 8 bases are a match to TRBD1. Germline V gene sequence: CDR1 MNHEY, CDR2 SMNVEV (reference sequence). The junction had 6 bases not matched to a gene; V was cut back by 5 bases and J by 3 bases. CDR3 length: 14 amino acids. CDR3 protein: CASSAYRGSYEQYF. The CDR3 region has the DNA TGTGCCAGCAGTGCTTACAGGGGGAGCTACGAGCAGTACTTC.

The CDR3 DNA reads TGTGCCAGCAGCTTAGCCGGCGGACAGTTCTCAGATACGCAGTATTTT. This encodes CASSLAGGQFSDTQYF. The rearrangement joins TRBV11-2 to TRBJ2-3; D is possibly TRBD1 (6 bases). V was trimmed by 1 base and J by 4 bases, leaving 15 bases between them. The CDR3 has 16 amino acids. Germline values: CDR1 SGHAT, CDR2 FQNNGV.

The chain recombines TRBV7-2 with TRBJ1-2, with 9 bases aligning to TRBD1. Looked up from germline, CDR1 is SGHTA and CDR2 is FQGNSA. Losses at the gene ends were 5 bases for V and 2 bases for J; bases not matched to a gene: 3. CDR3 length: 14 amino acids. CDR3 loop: CASSRGTGNYGYTF. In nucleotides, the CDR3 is TGTGCCAGCAGCAGGGGGACAGGGAACTATGGCTACACCTTC.

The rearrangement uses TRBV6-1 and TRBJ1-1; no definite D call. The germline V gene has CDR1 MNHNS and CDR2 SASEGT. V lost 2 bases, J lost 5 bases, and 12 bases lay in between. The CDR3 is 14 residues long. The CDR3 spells CASSERSGGTEAFF. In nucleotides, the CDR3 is TGTGCCAGCAGTGAAAGGAGCGGTGGTACTGAAGCTTTCTTT.

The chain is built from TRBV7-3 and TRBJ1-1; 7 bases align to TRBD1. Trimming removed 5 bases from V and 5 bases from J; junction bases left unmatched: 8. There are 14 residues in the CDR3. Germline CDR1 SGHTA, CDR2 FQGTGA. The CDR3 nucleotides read TGTGCCAGCAGCGTACGACAGGGAAGGACTGAAGCTTTCTTT. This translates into CASSVRQGRTEAFF.

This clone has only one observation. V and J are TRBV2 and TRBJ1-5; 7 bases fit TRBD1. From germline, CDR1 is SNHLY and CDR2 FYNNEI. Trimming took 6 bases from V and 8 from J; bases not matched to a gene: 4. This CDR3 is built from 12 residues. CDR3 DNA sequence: TGTGCCAGCAGACAGGGGATGGAGCCCCAGCATTTT. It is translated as CASRQGMEPQHF.

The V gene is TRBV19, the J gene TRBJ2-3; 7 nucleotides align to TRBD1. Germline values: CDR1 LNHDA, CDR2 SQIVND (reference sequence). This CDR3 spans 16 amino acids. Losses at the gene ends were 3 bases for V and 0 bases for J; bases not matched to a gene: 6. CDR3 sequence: CASSIPSGQSTDTQYF. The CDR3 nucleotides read TGTGCCAGTAGTATCCCGTCGGGACAGAGCACAGATACGCAGTATTTT.

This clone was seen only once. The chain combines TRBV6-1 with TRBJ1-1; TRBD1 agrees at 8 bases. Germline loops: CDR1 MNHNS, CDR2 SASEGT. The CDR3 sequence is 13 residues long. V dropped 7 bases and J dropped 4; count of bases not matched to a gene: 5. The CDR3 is CASKHGQGTEAFF. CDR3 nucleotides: TGTGCCAGCAAACACGGACAGGGCACTGAAGCTTTCTTT.

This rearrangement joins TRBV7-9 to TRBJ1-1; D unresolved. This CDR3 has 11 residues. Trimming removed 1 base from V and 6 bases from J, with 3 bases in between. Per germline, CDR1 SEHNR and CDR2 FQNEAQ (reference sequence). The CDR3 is CASSLEPEAFF. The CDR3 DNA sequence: TGTGCCAGCAGCTTAGAGCCTGAAGCTTTCTTT.

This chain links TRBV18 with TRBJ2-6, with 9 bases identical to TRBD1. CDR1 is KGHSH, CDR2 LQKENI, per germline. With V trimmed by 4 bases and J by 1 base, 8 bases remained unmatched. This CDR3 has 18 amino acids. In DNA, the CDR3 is TGTGCCAGCTCACTTTCCCGGGACAGGGTTTCTGGGGCCAACGTCCTGACTTTC. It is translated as CASSLSRDRVSGANVLTF.

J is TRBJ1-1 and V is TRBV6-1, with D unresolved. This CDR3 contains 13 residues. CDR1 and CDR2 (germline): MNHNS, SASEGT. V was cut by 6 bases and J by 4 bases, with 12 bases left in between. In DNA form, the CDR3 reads TGTGCCAGCAGCGAAAGTGCAGGCACTGAAGCTTTCTTT. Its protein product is CASSESAGTEAFF.

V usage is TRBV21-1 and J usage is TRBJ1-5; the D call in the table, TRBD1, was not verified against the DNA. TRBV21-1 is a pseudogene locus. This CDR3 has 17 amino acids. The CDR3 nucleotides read TGTGCCAGCAGCAAAGGTGTGGGGACAGGGGGAGAGCAGCCCCAGCATTTT. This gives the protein CASSKGVGTGGEQPQHF.

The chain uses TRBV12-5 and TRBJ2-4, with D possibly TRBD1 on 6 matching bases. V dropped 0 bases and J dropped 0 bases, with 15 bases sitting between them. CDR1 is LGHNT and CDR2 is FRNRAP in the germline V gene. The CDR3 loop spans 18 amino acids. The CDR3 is CASGLVQGMSIAKNIQYF. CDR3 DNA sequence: TGTGCTAGTGGTTTGGTACAGGGAATGTCGATAGCCAAAAACATTCAGTACTTC.

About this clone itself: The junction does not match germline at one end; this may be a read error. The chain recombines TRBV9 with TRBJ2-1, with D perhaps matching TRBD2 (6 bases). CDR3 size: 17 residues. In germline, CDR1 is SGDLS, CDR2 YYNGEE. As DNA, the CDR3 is TGTGCCAGCAGCGTGAAAACTAGCCGACTCTCCTACAATGAGCAGCTCTTC. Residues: CASSVKTSRLSYNEQLF.

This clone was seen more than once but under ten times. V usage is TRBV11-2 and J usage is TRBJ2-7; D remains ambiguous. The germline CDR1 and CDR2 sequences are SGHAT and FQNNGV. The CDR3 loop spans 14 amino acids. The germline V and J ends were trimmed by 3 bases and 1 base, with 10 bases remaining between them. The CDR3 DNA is TGTGCCAGCAGCTTGTCTTACACGTCCTACGAGCAGTACTTC. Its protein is CASSLSYTSYEQYF.

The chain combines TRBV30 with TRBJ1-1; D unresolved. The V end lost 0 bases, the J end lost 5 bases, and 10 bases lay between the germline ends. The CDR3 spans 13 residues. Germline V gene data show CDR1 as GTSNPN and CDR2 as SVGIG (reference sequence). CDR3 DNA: TGTGCCTGGAGTGTAGATCCCCGGACTGAAGCTTTCTTT. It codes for CAWSVDPRTEAFF.

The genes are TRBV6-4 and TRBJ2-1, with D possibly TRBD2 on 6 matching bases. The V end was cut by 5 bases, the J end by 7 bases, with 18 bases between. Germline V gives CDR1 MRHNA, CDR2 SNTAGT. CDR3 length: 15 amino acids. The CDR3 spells CASSTRPSRGNEQFF. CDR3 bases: TGTGCCAGCAGTACACGTCCCTCCCGGGGGAATGAGCAGTTCTTC.